These 8 T cell receptor beta chains were sequenced from one sample in a study of cytomegalovirus exposure and HLA in healthy donors. Here immunoSEQ multiplex PCR was the method, and the copy in TCRdb shows in-frame clones only, minus some. This table holds about 67,000 clones, 94% found once. The sequenced sample consisted of PBMCs. Source of these receptors: a woman between 18 and 30 years old in good health and CMV-seronegative.

J is TRBJ2-2 and V is TRBV5-5, with D perhaps TRBD1 (6 bases). CDR1 SGHKS and CDR2 YYEKEE come from the germline V gene (reference sequence). CDR3 size: 15 residues. Trimming cost V 4 bases and J 6 bases, with 16 bases left between them. The CDR3 spells CASSTRHRAAGELFF. CDR3 coding DNA: TGTGCCAGCAGCACACGCCACAGGGCCGCCGGGGAGCTGTTTTTT.

The chain is built from TRBV4-1 and TRBJ2-4; D gene uncertain. CDR1 is MGHRA, CDR2 YSYEKL, per germline. Between the trimmed V and J ends, which lost 1 base and 4 bases, there was a span of 14 bases. CDR3 length: 16 amino acids. The CDR3 sequence: CASSQVSLGGKNIQYF. In DNA, the CDR3 is TGCGCCAGCAGCCAAGTTTCTCTCGGCGGTAAAAACATTCAGTACTTC.

DNA of the CDR3: TGTGCCAGTAGTATAGGCGGCGTCACCGGGGAGCTGTTTTTT. This encodes CASSIGGVTGELFF. The chain is built from TRBV19 and TRBJ2-2, with D unclear. The CDR3 extends over 14 amino acids. Trimming left V 1 base short and J 4 bases short, with 7 bases between. Looked up from germline, CDR1 is LNHDA and CDR2 is SQIVND (reference sequence).

The V gene is TRBV5-6, the J gene TRBJ2-7; TRBD1 is a possible D gene (5 bases). The CDR3 runs 15 residues. Germline V lookup: CDR1 SGHDT, CDR2 YYEEEE. Trimming removed 4 bases at V and 0 bases at J, with 14 bases between. CDR3 coding DNA: TGTGCCAGCAGCCCCCCCACAGGTCCCTCCTACGAGCAGTACTTC. Amino acid sequence: CASSPPTGPSYEQYF.

This chain connects TRBV25-1 to TRBJ2-5, with D unresolved. The CDR3 runs to 12 residues. Germline CDR1 reads MGHDK; CDR2 reads SYGVNS. Trimming left V 1 base short and J 3 bases short, with 3 bases between. CDR3 sequence reads: CASSESKETQYF. The CDR3 DNA reads as TGTGCCAGCAGTGAATCCAAAGAGACCCAGTACTTC.

This chain connects TRBV6-4 to TRBJ2-1; 14 nucleotides align to TRBD2. Germline lookup yields CDR1 MRHNA and CDR2 SNTAGT. The CDR3 has 15 residues. V shed 5 bases and J 6 bases; nucleotides not matched to a gene: 3. The chain's CDR3 is CASSLTSGGANEQFF. CDR3 sequence (DNA): TGTGCCAGCAGTTTGACTAGCGGGGGGGCCAATGAGCAGTTCTTC.

The chain joins TRBV5-1 to TRBJ2-1, with D tentatively TRBD2 (5 bases). Looked up from germline, CDR1 is SGHRS and CDR2 is YFSETQ. The germline V and J ends were trimmed by 2 bases and 8 bases, with 14 bases remaining between them. The length of the CDR3 is 14 residues. CDR3 loop: CASSFITGVDEQFF. In nucleotides, the CDR3 is TGCGCCAGCAGCTTTATAACCGGGGTAGATGAGCAGTTCTTC.

The genes are TRBV5-1 and TRBJ2-7; weak D call: TRBD2 (5 bases). Germline V gene lookup returns CDR1 SGHRS and CDR2 YFSETQ. CDR3 length: 12 amino acids. Trimming took 0 bases from V and 5 from J, leaving 6 bases between them. The CDR3 DNA follows: TGCGCCAGCAGCTTGGCCGGGAACGAGCAGTACTTC. Translation: CASSLAGNEQYF.